This TCR beta chain came from a study of T cell responses to AZD1222 COVID-19 vaccine. TCRdb's table, derived via immunoSEQ multiplex PCR, lists solely in-frame clones and lacks some. The sample has some 150,000 clones, roughly 90% seen once. This clone was counted a few times. The CDR3 totals 14 residues. Trimming stripped 5 bases from V and 2 bases from J, with 10 bases between. Germline assignment: CDR1 LNHNV and CDR2 YYDKDF (reference sequence). The material sequenced was peripheral blood, taken on day 0 of AZD1222 vaccination. This receptor was taken from an adult in good health. V is TRBV15 and J is TRBJ2-4, with D tentatively TRBD1 (6 bases). This CDR3 is CATSVRGTKNIQYF. The CDR3 region has the DNA TGTGCCACCAGCGTTAGGGGGACCAAAAACATTCAGTACTTC.